This passage covers 14 T cell receptor beta chains from one sample sequenced in a study of T cell responses to AZD1222 COVID-19 vaccine. Clones were read by immunoSEQ multiplex PCR, and TCRdb kept only the in-frame ones, dropping some. The sample holds some 100,000 clones, approximately 90% seen once. Sample: peripheral blood, taken 28 days after the second AZD1222 dose. The receptors here all came from an adult who received the AZD1222 COVID-19 vaccine.

The chain uses TRBV6-2 or TRBV6-3 and TRBJ2-5, with unresolved D. Trimming took off 5 bases at V and 4 bases at J, with 5 bases between the two ends. This CDR3 has 11 amino acids. CDR1 is MNHEY and CDR2 is SVGEGT in the germline V gene. The CDR3 reads CASSQRETQYF. Here the CDR3 DNA reads TGTGCCAGCAGTCAAAGAGAGACCCAGTACTTC.

The chain joins TRBV5-1 to TRBJ2-7; 9 positions agree with TRBD2. V trimming: 4 bases; J trimming: 0 bases; junction bases outside the gene matches: 5. This CDR3 comprises 15 residues. Per germline, CDR1 SGHRS and CDR2 YFSETQ. The CDR3 protein is CASSQSGGLSYEQYF. CDR3 coding DNA: TGCGCCAGCAGCCAAAGCGGGGGGCTCTCCTACGAGCAGTACTTC.

This chain links TRBV7-2 with TRBJ2-7; TRBD2 matches at 13 bases. The CDR3 totals 14 residues. After removal of 5 bases from V and 5 bases from J, the junction contained 3 bases not matched to a gene. CDR1 SGHTA and CDR2 FQGNSA come from the germline V gene. CDR3 sequence (DNA): TGTGCCAGCAGCAGACTAGCGGGAGGCCACGAGCAGTACTTC. This translates into CASSRLAGGHEQYF.

This rearrangement joins TRBV4-2 to TRBJ1-2; D uncertain. Germline CDR1 LGHNA, CDR2 YNFKEQ. The CDR3 consists of 16 residues. The V and J ends lost 3 bases and 4 bases respectively, with 18 bases between them. CDR3 residues: CASSQRTGSRLYGYTF. Written as DNA, the CDR3 is TGTGCCAGCAGCCAGAGGACGGGGTCAAGGCTCTATGGCTACACCTTC.

The rearrangement uses TRBV30 and TRBJ2-3; D gene ambiguous. V shed 4 bases and J shed 7 bases, with 9 bases lying between them. The germline V gene has CDR1 GTSNPN and CDR2 SVGIG (reference sequence). The CDR3 sequence is 11 residues long. In nucleotides, the CDR3 is TGTGCCTGGAACGGGCCGAATACGCAGTATTTT. Its protein product is CAWNGPNTQYF. Drawing the rest from reference TRBV30 and TRBJ2-3, the complete variable domain is SQTIHQWPATLVQPVGSPLSLECTVEGTSNPNLYWYRQAAGRGLQLLFYSVGIGQISSEVPQNLSASRPQDRQFILSSKKLLLSDSGFYLCAWNGPNTQYFGPGTRLTVL.

J is TRBJ2-7 and V is TRBV19, with TRBD1 matching 7 bases. The V segment lost 5 bases and the J segment 5 bases; nucleotides outside the gene matches: 18. Germline V lookup: CDR1 LNHDA, CDR2 SQIVND (reference sequence). The CDR3 is made up of 17 amino acids. The CDR3, as DNA: TGTGCCAGTAGTTTAGTCATGAGGGACAGCTTTGCCCACGAGCAGTACTTC. It encodes CASSLVMRDSFAHEQYF.

The chain combines TRBV3-1 (or the pseudogene TRBV3-2) with TRBJ1-1, with D uncertain. CDR3 length: 13 residues. The germline V gene encodes CDR1 LGHDT and CDR2 YNNKEL (reference sequence). Trimming cost V 4 bases and J 5 bases, with 11 bases left between them. This CDR3 reads CASSRFPRTEAFF. Written as DNA, the CDR3 is TGTGCCAGCAGCCGATTTCCGAGGACTGAAGCTTTCTTT.

The chain uses TRBV4-2 and TRBJ2-1; D is uncertain. The CDR3 runs to 16 residues. Germline V gene lookup returns CDR1 LGHNA and CDR2 YNFKEQ. V lost 0 bases, J lost 0 bases, and 9 bases lay in between. CDR3 nucleotide sequence: TGTGCCAGCAGCCAAGACGCTCTTAGCTCCTACAATGAGCAGTTCTTC. Its translation is CASSQDALSSYNEQFF.

V and J are TRBV19 and TRBJ1-2; tentative D call: TRBD1 (5 bases). V was shortened by 11 bases and J by 4 bases, with 14 bases between the two germline ends. The CDR3 has 12 amino acids. Germline CDR1 is LNHDA and CDR2 is SQIVND (reference sequence). The CDR3 loop is CAVRTNFYGYTF. In nucleotides, the CDR3 is TGTGCCGTCAGGACAAACTTCTATGGCTACACCTTC. The full variable domain, its missing parts supplied by reference TRBV19 and TRBJ1-2, is DGGITQSPKYLFRKEGQNVTLSCEQNLNHDAMYWYRQDPGQGLRLIYYSQIVNDFQKGDIAEGYSVSREKKESFPLTVTSAQKNPTAFYLCAVRTNFYGYTFGSGTRLTVV.

The V and J genes are TRBV19 and TRBJ1-6, with 7 bases that match TRBD1. Losses at the gene ends were 6 bases for V and 6 bases for J; bases not matched to a gene: 11. The germline CDR1 and CDR2 sequences are LNHDA and SQIVND (reference sequence). The CDR3 runs to 16 residues. In DNA, the CDR3 is TGTGCCAGTAGGGAAGGTCCGGGACAGCTTAATTCACCCCTCCACTTT. Protein sequence: CASREGPGQLNSPLHF.

This chain connects TRBV6-2 or TRBV6-3 to TRBJ1-2; D is unclear. CDR3 size: 13 residues. Trimming removed 2 bases from V and 5 bases from J, with 9 bases in between. In germline, CDR1 is MNHEY, CDR2 SVGEGT. CDR3 DNA sequence: TGTGCCAGCAGTTACAAAACTGAGTATGGCTACACCTTC. It encodes CASSYKTEYGYTF.

The chain has TRBV7-3 and TRBJ2-2, with a tentative D call TRBD1 (6 bases). Germline V gives CDR1 SGHTA, CDR2 FQGTGA. Trimming took 5 bases from V and 4 from J, leaving 11 bases between them. The CDR3 is 14 amino acids. This CDR3 is CASSQQGSTGELFF. For the CDR3, the DNA is TGTGCCAGCAGCCAACAGGGTAGCACCGGGGAGCTGTTTTTT.

This chain links TRBV4-1 with TRBJ1-2; D gene unclear. Germline CDR1 is MGHRA and CDR2 is YSYEKL. The CDR3 covers 14 residues. Trimming pared 4 bases from V and 4 bases from J, leaving 13 bases between. The CDR3 region is CASSPGYLFYGYTF. CDR3 in DNA: TGCGCCAGCAGCCCGGGTTACCTCTTCTATGGCTACACCTTC.

The chain couples TRBV6-5 to TRBJ2-3; no reliable D call. V lost 6 bases and J 3 bases, leaving 13 bases between the germline ends. Germline CDR1 and CDR2: MNHEY and SVGAGI. This CDR3 region has 14 residues. This CDR3 reads CASSLLRRTDTQYF. The CDR3 coding sequence is TGTGCCAGCAGCCTCCTCAGGAGAACAGATACGCAGTATTTT.